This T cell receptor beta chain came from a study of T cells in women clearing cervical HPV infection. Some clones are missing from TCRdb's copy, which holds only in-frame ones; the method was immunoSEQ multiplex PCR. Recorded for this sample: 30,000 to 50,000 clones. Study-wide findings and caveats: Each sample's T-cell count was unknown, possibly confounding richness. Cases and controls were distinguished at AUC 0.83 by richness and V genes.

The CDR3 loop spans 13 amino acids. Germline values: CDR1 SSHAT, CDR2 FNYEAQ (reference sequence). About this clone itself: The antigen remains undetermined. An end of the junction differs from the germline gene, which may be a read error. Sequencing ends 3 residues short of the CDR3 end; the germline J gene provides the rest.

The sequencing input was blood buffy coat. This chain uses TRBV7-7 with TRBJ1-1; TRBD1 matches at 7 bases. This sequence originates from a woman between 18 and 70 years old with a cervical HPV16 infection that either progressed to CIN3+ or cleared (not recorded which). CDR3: CASSRSGGTEAFF. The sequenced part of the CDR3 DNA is TGTGCTAGCAGCCGATCAGGGGGGACTGAA.